The sequence of this TCR beta chain was determined in a study of beta chain features in type 1 diabetes (dated by TCRdb to 2016 to 2019). About the study as a whole: Mean age, gender distribution, total cell number and subset yield were not different between patients and healthy donors. A total of under 140,000,000 sorted cells were examined across all samples, and the number of cells per subset was strongly correlated with RNA yield. The study compared TCRB repertoires of sorted circulating CD4+ T cell subsets between recently diagnosed type 1 diabetes patients and matched healthy donors. Naive and central memory subsets were obtained from all 30 or so donors, but regulatory and stem cell-like memory subsets were isolated from only 8 patients and roughly 8 healthy donors. What the work shows at the level of the full study, not this receptor alone: Sequencing cDNA rather than genomic DNA could over-represent highly expressing activated cells, although activation and CD3 levels did not differ between groups. PCR may preferentially amplify shorter templates, but because patient and control samples were amplified and corrected together, any resulting skew would affect both groups equally. Naive, central memory and regulatory TCRB repertoires appeared more similar among patients than among healthy donors. In all four CD4+ subsets, TCRB CDR3 length was moderately but significantly shorter in type 1 diabetes patients. Fewer insertions and more nucleotide deletions at VDJ recombination sites were observed in patients with type 1 diabetes, implying thymic rearrangement abnormalities. Because small numbers of individuals were included in the HLA sub-analyses, any influence of HLA type on TCRB rearrangement was left unresolved.

Of note for this clone: What antigen it recognizes has not been identified. The sample holds no much larger clone one base away, and base qualities are not on file.

From each donor, a single peripheral blood sample of around 0.12 L on average was drawn into heparinised tubes. A BD FACSAria II and a panel including CD45RO, CCR7, CD25, CD127, CD95 and CD27 were used to sort naive, central memory, regulatory and stem cell-like memory CD4+ T cells. All sorted populations exceeded 95% purity. PBMCs were isolated immediately by Lymphoprep density gradient centrifugation and stained directly without culture. So that batch effects would be minimized, each experiment stained and sorted samples in pairs, pairing one healthy donor with one patient. The entire isolated RNA was reverse transcribed using the High Capacity cDNA Reverse Transcription Kit, and thus expressed TCRB transcripts were sequenced. Deep immunoSEQ sequencing was performed on naive, central memory and regulatory T cell samples, with an average of around 3.5 million total reads per sample. Sorted cells were lysed in RLT buffer, and RNA was extracted using DNase-treated RNeasy Micro or Mini kits according to cell number. Each cell subset was processed on its own to prevent cross-contamination, while patient and healthy donor samples were processed together. The immunoSEQ multiplex PCR was used to amplify TCRB sequences from cDNA, generating 87-bp fragments that spanned the CDR3 region. The amplicons were sequenced using the Illumina HiSeq platform. Regarding the original processing steps: Synthetic template baselines were used to correct PCR bias computationally, reads within Hamming distance 2 were collapsed, and singletons that could not be merged were discarded. Reads were aligned against IMGT so that V, D and J genes, CDR3 length and insertions or deletions at six rearrangement sites could be assigned. Within each subset, clonotype counts were normalized to the number of sorted cells before true diversity and Gini coefficients were calculated with the tcR R package. The overlap coefficient, calculated on TCRB nucleotide sequences, was used to measure repertoire sharing. As a proxy for the pre-selection repertoire, out-of-frame TCRB sequences from naive cells were analyzed. TCRdb's version of the immuneACCESS table is confined to in-frame rearrangements and falls short of the full clone set. An unresolved V gene accounts for under half of the shortfall where checked; the remainder is of unknown origin. For V, J and clone size, that table is used; D and trimming come from the DNA. The sample table shows fewer than 350,000 clones, and about 18% are seen once. The ten largest make up approximately 0.046% of the sample.

The CDR3 runs 15 residues from the cysteine to the phenylalanine. Only CDR3 DNA is held: 45 bases, read in frame from base 1. V is trimmed back by 3 bases and J by 3 bases, and the junction contains 9 bases that no gene match accounts for. As encoded in the germline V gene, CDR1 is SGHRS while CDR2 is YFSETQ. This TCR was recovered from a woman younger than 30 in good health. The chain was built from TRBV5-1 and TRBJ2-7, and 7 junction bases match TRBD1. The sample comprised naive CD4+ T cells from blood. Per the publication, the cell subset or site label means: true naive CD4+ T cells. The CDR3 in this case is CASSSDRDPFYEQYF. The bases read TGCGCCAGCAGCTCAGACAGGGACCCTTTCTACGAGCAGTACTTC.